Each of the 14 T cell receptor beta chains below was sequenced from the same sample in a study of tumor and adjacent non-tumor tissue in lung cancer. RNA was extracted from bulk tissue without any cell sorting. This non-tumor lung sample came from over 3 cm beyond the tumor edge. TCRbeta libraries were built with three rounds of nested PCR, modified from ARM-PCR. TCRdb reprocessed the multiplex PCR reads via MiXCR and lists one record per CDR3 protein. The sample includes around 74,000 distinct CDR3 sequences, about two thirds of them seen just once. The sequencing input was distant non-tumor lung tissue. The receptors originated from a woman aged 50 to 60 with non-small cell lung cancer.

This clonotype was counted at least ten times. The V and J genes are TRBV20-1 and TRBJ2-1, with 11 bases fitting TRBD2. This CDR3 has 15 amino acids. CDR1 and CDR2 (germline): DFQATT, SNEGSKA (reference sequence). The V and J ends lost 1 base and 4 bases, in that order; junction bases with no gene match: 3. The CDR3 coding sequence is TGCAGTGCTAGAGGAGGGACTAGCGGATACAATGAGCAGTTCTTC. It codes for CSARGGTSGYNEQFF.

Notes on this clonotype: A read error may produce the germline difference seen at one junction end. V gene TRBV5-1 combines with J gene TRBJ2-2; D gene ambiguous. The CDR3 has 14 amino acids. Germline V gene sequence: CDR1 SGHRS, CDR2 YFSETQ. As DNA, the CDR3 is TGCGCCAGCAGCTTGACAATTAACACCAGGGAGCTGTTTTTT. It codes for CASSLTINTRELFF.

Of note for this clonotype: One end of the junction fails to match germline, which may point to a read error. The V call is TRBV11-2, the J call TRBJ2-2; perhaps D is TRBD1 or TRBD2 (5 bases each). The CDR3 length is 17 residues. The V gene's germline CDR1 is SGHAT and CDR2 FQNNGV. CDR3 coding DNA: TGTGCCAGCAGCTTTGGGGGTAGCAGAAATTCCATCGGGGAACTGTTTTTT. Residues: CASSFGGSRNSIGELFF.

This clonotype was picked up a small number of times. The chain has TRBV13 and TRBJ1-3; D may be TRBD1 (6 bases). This CDR3 is 14 amino acids long. Germline CDR1 is PRHDT and CDR2 is FYEKMQ (reference sequence). Trimming removed 10 bases at V and 0 bases at J, with 13 bases between. The CDR3, as DNA: TGTGCCACTTCAGTAGGGGGCTCTGGAAACACCATATATTTT. Protein product: CATSVGGSGNTIYF.

The chain joins TRBV11-2 to TRBJ2-1; TRBD2 matches 9 bases. Germline CDR1 reads SGHAT; CDR2 reads FQNNGV. The CDR3 is 16 residues long. For the CDR3, the DNA is TGTATCAGCAGCCTAATGACCGAGACTAGCGGACCAGTGCAGTTCTTC. This sequence encodes CISSLMTETSGPVQFF. Full variable domain (missing parts from reference TRBV11-2 and TRBJ2-1): EAGVAQSPRYKIIEKRQSVAFWCNPISGHATLYWYQQILGQGPKLLIQFQNNGVVDDSQLPKDRFSAERLKGVDSTLKIQPAKLEDSAVYLCISSLMTETSGPVQFFGPGTRLTVL.

A remark on this clonotype: A much more abundant neighbour one base away suggests this may be a read error. The rearrangement links TRBV5-6 to TRBJ2-7, with D possibly TRBD1 on 5 matching bases. The V gene lost 6 bases and the J gene lost 3 bases, with 22 bases spanning the gap. This CDR3 is 16 amino acids long. Germline CDR1 and CDR2: SGHDT and YYEEEE. The CDR3 coding sequence is TGTGCCAGCACACAGGTGAGCCGGACCGATCTCTACGAGCAGTACTTC. This sequence encodes CASTQVSRTDLYEQYF.

This clonotype was observed a handful of times. J is TRBJ1-5 and V is TRBV18, with a weak D call TRBD1 (5 bases). Deletions cut 3 bases from V and 0 bases from J, with 9 bases between. CDR3 length: 15 amino acids. The germline CDR1 and CDR2 sequences are KGHSH and LQKENI. As DNA, the CDR3 is TGTGCCAGCTCACCGGGACGATATAGCAATCAGCCCCAGCATTTT. Its protein product is CASSPGRYSNQPQHF.

In this sample, this clonotype turned up once. This clone may be a read error of a much larger clone one base away. This rearrangement joins TRBV28 to TRBJ1-1, with D unclear. This CDR3 region has 14 residues. Deletions cut 5 bases from V and 4 bases from J, with 14 bases between. Germline CDR1 is MDHEN and CDR2 is SYDVKM. The CDR3 coding sequence is TGTGCCAGCAGTCGGAGTCTAATATCCACTGAAGCTTTCTTT. It specifies CASSRSLISTEAFF.

This clonotype showed up just once. In this CDR3 the conserved last residue, phenylalanine or tryptophan, is missing, so a read error is likely. The rearrangement uses TRBV5-6 and TRBJ2-2, with a tentative D call TRBD2 (5 bases). The V end lost 4 bases, the J end lost 8 bases, and 21 bases lay between the germline ends. CDR3 length: 16 amino acids. Germline V gene lookup returns CDR1 SGHDT and CDR2 YYEEEE. Here the CDR3 DNA reads TGTGCCAGCAGCCACCCCCGGGAAACCATCACTGGGGAGCTGTTTATT. The encoded protein is CASSHPRETITGELFI.

Note on this clonotype: A much larger clone differs by one base, so this may be a read error. The J gene is TRBJ2-2, the V gene TRBV14, with a possible D match to TRBD2 (5 bases). Germline V gives CDR1 SGHDN, CDR2 FVKESK. This CDR3 is built from 13 residues. This chain's CDR3 is CASSQDRTGKLFF. The CDR3 DNA follows: TGTGCCAGCAGCCAAGATCGGACCGGGAAGCTGTTTTTT.

This clonotype has only one observation. This may stem from a read error, because a much larger clone lies one nucleotide away. This chain uses TRBV6-1 with TRBJ2-3; TRBD2 matches 9 bases. This CDR3 region has 16 residues. The V gene end was trimmed by 4 bases and the J gene end by 0 bases; junction bases not matched to a gene: 5. The germline V gene has CDR1 MNHNS and CDR2 SASEGT. The chain's CDR3 is CASSAGTSTSTDTQYF. The DNA for the CDR3 is TGTGCCAGCAGTGCGGGGACTAGCACTAGCACAGATACGCAGTATTTT.

This chain connects TRBV11-2 to TRBJ2-3; no firm D call. Germline assignment: CDR1 SGHAT and CDR2 FQNNGV. With 3 bases removed from V and 2 bases from J, the gap between germline ends came to 12 bases. The CDR3 sequence is 15 residues long. As DNA, the CDR3 is TGTGCCAGCAGCTTTTTCGGCCAATACACAGATACGCAGTATTTT. This codes for CASSFFGQYTDTQYF.

The V and J genes are TRBV18 and TRBJ2-7; no reliable D call. Trimming took 2 bases from V and 3 from J, leaving 2 bases between them. Germline V gene sequence: CDR1 KGHSH, CDR2 LQKENI. CDR3 size: 11 residues. The chain's CDR3 is CASSPDYEQYF. CDR3 sequence (DNA): TGTGCCAGCTCACCAGACTACGAGCAGTACTTC.

This rearrangement joins TRBV10-3 to TRBJ2-7; D assignment may be TRBD1 or TRBD2 (5 bases each). V was pared by 4 bases and J by 3 bases, with 22 bases between. The CDR3 runs 17 residues. The germline V gene encodes CDR1 ENHRY and CDR2 SYGVKD. For the CDR3, the DNA is TGTGCCATCAGTGCCAAAACGGGACGGAACTTGTTCTACGAGCAGTACTTC. This codes for CAISAKTGRNLFYEQYF.